A single sample is the source of the 27 T cell receptor beta chains below, sequenced in a study of blood T cell repertoires in COVID-19. Measured with immunoSEQ multiplex PCR; TCRdb has only the in-frame clones, and not every one. The table lists 130,000 to 150,000 clones, approximately 80% of them singletons. The specimen was peripheral blood. The receptor set was obtained from a woman aged 80 or over with acute or convalescent COVID-19.

This clone was seen a single time. J is TRBJ1-1 and V is TRBV7-9, with D possibly being TRBD1 (5 bases). Germline loops: CDR1 SEHNR, CDR2 FQNEAQ (reference sequence). Trimming pared 5 bases from V and 5 bases from J, leaving 9 bases between. This CDR3 region has 12 residues. The CDR3 DNA sequence: TGTGCCAGCAGCGTTGGGGGGACTGAAGCTTTCTTT. Translated, it gives CASSVGGTEAFF.

This clone was detected only once. The chain has TRBV13 and TRBJ1-6; 9 bases are shared with TRBD1. Germline-derived CDR1 and CDR2 are PRHDT and FYEKMQ (reference sequence). Trimming took 5 bases from V and 6 from J; bases not matched to a gene: 11. The CDR3 length is 17 residues. The CDR3 loop reads CASSIIGTGWANSPLHF. DNA of the CDR3: TGTGCCAGCAGCATAATCGGGACAGGGTGGGCTAATTCACCCCTCCACTTT.

This clone was seen a single time. The rearrangement links TRBV20-1 to TRBJ1-1; the D gene is possibly TRBD1 (6 bases). Germline V gene sequence: CDR1 DFQATT, CDR2 SNEGSKA (reference sequence). The ends were cut back, 3 bases at V and 6 bases at J, with 14 bases in the middle. The CDR3 contains 13 residues. The CDR3 sequence: CSASVGTQPEAFF. The CDR3 DNA follows: TGCAGTGCTAGTGTCGGGACACAACCTGAAGCTTTCTTT.

The chain has TRBV24-1 and TRBJ2-2, with D maybe TRBD1 (5 bases). V lost 4 bases and J 6 bases, leaving 11 bases between the germline ends. The CDR3 has 14 residues. Germline CDR1 is KGHDR and CDR2 is SFDVKD. CDR3 nucleotide sequence: TGTGCCACCAGTGAACCAGACAGACCCGGGGAGCTGTTTTTT. It specifies CATSEPDRPGELFF.

Points on this clone: Other DNA sequences of this sample code for an identical CDR3. The rearrangement links TRBV7-9 to TRBJ2-6; 9 positions match TRBD2. Germline V lookup: CDR1 SEHNR, CDR2 FQNEAQ (reference sequence). J gave up 1 base and V 8 bases, and 6 bases lay outside the gene matches. The CDR3 totals 16 residues. The CDR3 is CASGGGGASGANVLTF. The CDR3 nucleotides are TGTGCCAGCGGTGGCGGGGGGGCATCTGGGGCCAACGTCCTGACTTTC.

This clone was observed a handful of times. V usage is TRBV10-3 and J usage is TRBJ2-2, with TRBD2 matching over 12 bases. Germline-derived CDR1 and CDR2 are ENHRY and SYGVKD. CDR3 size: 17 residues. The trim removed 4 bases at V and 4 bases at J, leaving 7 bases unmatched. CDR3 in DNA: TGTGCCATCAGTGTACCTAGCGGGGGGGCAGGCACCGGGGAGCTGTTTTTT. This codes for CAISVPSGGAGTGELFF.

The V call is TRBV7-9, the J call TRBJ2-6, with D possibly matching TRBD2 (6 bases). Trimming cost V 7 bases and J 0 bases, with 10 bases left between them. CDR1 is SEHNR and CDR2 is FQNEAQ in the germline V gene (reference sequence). The CDR3 length is 15 residues. The chain's CDR3 is CASTRGVSGANVLTF. The CDR3 DNA sequence: TGTGCCAGCACACGCGGGGTCTCTGGGGCCAACGTCCTGACTTTC.

V usage is TRBV28 and J usage is TRBJ2-7; D is uncertain. From germline, CDR1 is MDHEN and CDR2 SYDVKM. Trimming cost V 8 bases and J 1 base, with 15 bases left between them. The CDR3 is made up of 14 amino acids. In nucleotides, the CDR3 is TGTGCCAGCTTTACCGGGTCGGAGTCCTACGAGCAGTACTTC. It translates to CASFTGSESYEQYF.

This clone was observed a single time. The chain joins TRBV7-2 to TRBJ1-5, with no clear D. In germline, CDR1 is SGHTA, CDR2 FQGNSA. There are 15 residues in the CDR3. Trimming stripped 1 base from V and 2 bases from J, with 9 bases between. DNA of the CDR3: TGTGCCAGCAGCTTAGGGTACCGGGGCAATCAGCCCCAGCATTTT. The encoded protein is CASSLGYRGNQPQHF. The full variable domain, completed using reference TRBV7-2 and TRBJ1-5, is GAGVSQSPSNKVTEKGKDVELRCDPISGHTALYWYRQSLGQGLEFLIYFQGNSAPDKSGLPSDRFSAERTGGSVSTLTIQRTQQEDSAVYLCASSLGYRGNQPQHFGDGTRLSIL.

The chain couples TRBV29-1 to TRBJ2-7; 9 bases map to TRBD1. Trimming at V came to 0 bases and at J to 7 bases, leaving 7 bases not matched to a gene. Germline assignment: CDR1 SQVTM and CDR2 ANQGSEA. This CDR3 region has 14 residues. The CDR3 region is CSVEDLLTGGEQYF. DNA for the CDR3: TGCAGCGTTGAAGATCTATTGACAGGGGGAGAGCAGTACTTC.

This clone has only a few counts. The rearrangement uses TRBV5-4 and TRBJ1-6, with D perhaps TRBD1 (6 bases). V lost 3 bases, J lost 10 bases, and 8 bases lay in between. Germline V CDR1 and CDR2: SGHNT, YYREEE (reference sequence). This CDR3 region has 12 residues. CDR3 sequence (DNA): TGTGCCAGCAGCTCGGACAGCTCACCCCTCCACTTT. This encodes CASSSDSSPLHF.

This clone was seen just once. The genes are TRBV3-1 (or the pseudogene TRBV3-2) and TRBJ1-2; TRBD1 might be the D (6 bases). Germline V gene lookup returns CDR1 LGHDT and CDR2 YNNKEL (reference sequence). V gave up 2 bases and J gave up 4 bases, with 17 bases separating them. The CDR3 has 16 residues. Here the CDR3 reads CASSQNVVAGVYGYTF. The CDR3 DNA reads as TGTGCCAGCAGCCAAAATGTTGTGGCAGGGGTCTATGGCTACACCTTC.

The V and J genes are TRBV5-1 and TRBJ2-4, with 7 bases aligning to TRBD2. The V gene's germline CDR1 is SGHRS and CDR2 YFSETQ. J lost 1 base, V lost 5 bases, and 6 bases had no gene match. The CDR3 is 15 amino acids. CDR3 sequence reads: CASSRSGDAKNIQYF. DNA of the CDR3: TGCGCCAGCAGTCGAAGCGGGGATGCCAAAAACATTCAGTACTTC.

The rearrangement joins TRBV5-6 to TRBJ2-6, with a weak D call TRBD2 (6 bases). Per germline, CDR1 SGHDT and CDR2 YYEEEE. V lost 3 bases and J lost 0, with 13 bases in between. The CDR3 totals 17 residues. The CDR3 nucleotides are TGTGCCAGCAGCTGGGATTTGGGGGGCTCTGGGGCCAACGTCCTGACTTTC. Translating it yields CASSWDLGGSGANVLTF.

This clone appeared a single time. The V gene is TRBV5-1, the J gene TRBJ1-1; 12 nucleotides match TRBD1. V lost 3 bases to trimming and J lost 3 bases; unmatched junction nucleotides: 6. CDR1 is SGHRS, CDR2 YFSETQ, per germline. The length of the CDR3 is 16 residues. The CDR3: CASSWGQGAWDTEAFF. The CDR3 DNA sequence: TGCGCCAGCAGCTGGGGACAGGGGGCCTGGGACACTGAAGCTTTCTTT.

The rearrangement links TRBV6-5 to TRBJ1-6, with 7 bases fitting TRBD1. The junction had 4 bases not matched to a gene; V was cut back by 5 bases and J by 6 bases. This CDR3 comprises 14 residues. Germline CDR1 MNHEY, CDR2 SVGAGI. The CDR3 loop reads CASSLGTANSPLHF. Written as DNA, the CDR3 is TGTGCCAGCAGTCTAGGGACAGCTAATTCACCCCTCCACTTT.

The rearrangement links TRBV9 to TRBJ1-1; no reliable D call. The CDR3 extends over 13 amino acids. Between the trimmed V and J ends, which lost 1 base and 1 base, there was a span of 5 bases. The germline CDR1 and CDR2 sequences are SGDLS and YYNGEE. The CDR3 nucleotides read TGTGCCAGCAGCGTAAGACAGAACACTGAAGCTTTCTTT. This translates into CASSVRQNTEAFF.

The V call is TRBV24-1, the J call TRBJ2-5; perhaps TRBD2 as D (5 bases). Deletions cut 4 bases from V and 1 base from J, with 6 bases between. The length of the CDR3 is 13 residues. Germline loops: CDR1 KGHDR, CDR2 SFDVKD. CDR3 nucleotides: TGTGCCACCAGTGAGGCGGGCCAAGAGACCCAGTACTTC. Amino acid sequence: CATSEAGQETQYF.

This clone was recorded only once. V is TRBV2 and J is TRBJ1-2; D remains ambiguous. From germline, CDR1 is SNHLY and CDR2 FYNNEI. CDR3 size: 13 residues. V lost 5 bases and J lost 8, with 15 bases in between. CDR3 nucleotide sequence: TGTGCCAGCAGTCAAGGACGGGTCTCAGGCTACACCTTC. Residues: CASSQGRVSGYTF.

In its sample, this clone was seen many times. The chain employs TRBV30 and TRBJ2-2; 9 bases match TRBD1. The V gene end was trimmed by 5 bases and the J gene end by 0 bases; junction bases not matched to a gene: 4. CDR1 and CDR2 (germline): GTSNPN, SVGIG (reference sequence). This CDR3 is 15 amino acids long. The CDR3 sequence: CAWATGGANTGELFF. DNA of the CDR3: TGTGCCTGGGCCACAGGGGGCGCGAACACCGGGGAGCTGTTTTTT.

In DNA, the CDR3 is TGTGCCAGCAGTTACTACGGGACAGGGGAATGCACCTTC. Translation: CASSYYGTGECTF. The chain employs TRBV6-2 or TRBV6-3 and TRBJ1-2; 10 nucleotides line up with TRBD1. Per the germline V gene, CDR1 is MNHEY and CDR2 is SVGEGT. The junction had 6 bases not matched to a gene; V was cut back by 1 base and J by 13 bases. The CDR3 extends over 13 amino acids.

The gene calls are TRBV18 and TRBJ2-2, with a tentative D call TRBD1 (5 bases). The germline CDR1 and CDR2 sequences are KGHSH and LQKENI. With 3 bases removed from V and 1 base from J, the gap between germline ends came to 12 bases. This CDR3 comprises 16 residues. CDR3 in DNA: TGTGCCAGCTCACCGCTGACAGATAAGAACACCGGGGAGCTGTTTTTT. It specifies CASSPLTDKNTGELFF.

This clone was picked up one time. This chain joins TRBV19 and TRBJ2-7, with 11 bases aligning to TRBD1. The CDR3 loop spans 15 amino acids. Losses at the gene ends were 3 bases for V and 5 bases for J; bases not matched to a gene: 6. Germline values: CDR1 LNHDA, CDR2 SQIVND (reference sequence). CDR3 in DNA: TGTGCCAGTAGTATGCGGGGACAGGGGGTCAACGAGCAGTACTTC. This sequence encodes CASSMRGQGVNEQYF.

The chain carries TRBV27 and TRBJ1-4; no clear D. This CDR3 contains 15 residues. The V gene's germline CDR1 is MNHEY and CDR2 SMNVEV (reference sequence). V lost 6 bases and J 7 bases, leaving 18 bases between the germline ends. CDR3 sequence: CASSPQLGLIEKLFF. The CDR3 nucleotides are TGTGCCAGCAGCCCCCAACTAGGGCTAATTGAAAAACTGTTTTTT. Supplemented by reference TRBV27 and TRBJ1-4, the full variable domain reads EAQVTQNPRYLITVTGKKLTVTCSQNMNHEYMSWYRQDPGLGLRQIYYSMNVEVTDKGDVPEGYKVSRKEKRNFPLILESPSPNQTSLYFCASSPQLGLIEKLFFGSGTQLSVL.

This clone was picked up one time. This chain connects TRBV7-9 to TRBJ2-7; D perhaps matches TRBD1 (6 bases). Germline CDR1 SEHNR, CDR2 FQNEAQ (reference sequence). Trimming left V 5 bases short and J 3 bases short, with 14 bases between. This CDR3 comprises 14 residues. Written as DNA, the CDR3 is TGTGCCAGCAGCCCCAAGGACAGTAACTACGAGCAGTACTTC. The encoded protein is CASSPKDSNYEQYF. The full variable domain, its missing parts supplied by reference TRBV7-9 and TRBJ2-7, is DTGVSQNPRHKITKRGQNVTFRCDPISEHNRLYWYRQTLGQGPEFLTYFQNEAQLEKSRLLSDRFSAERPKGSFSTLEIQRTEQGDSAMYLCASSPKDSNYEQYFGPGTRLTVT.

The V and J genes are TRBV6-5 and TRBJ2-1, with 9 nucleotides matching TRBD2. This CDR3 comprises 16 residues. In germline, CDR1 is MNHEY, CDR2 SVGAGI. The V gene end was trimmed by 2 bases and the J gene end by 5 bases; junction bases not matched to a gene: 7. CDR3 nucleotides: TGTGCCAGCAGTTACGGGTCGGCTAGCGGGGACAATGAGCAGTTCTTC. This translates into CASSYGSASGDNEQFF.

The chain links TRBV6-1 to TRBJ1-5; possibly TRBD1 for D (5 bases). Germline V gene lookup returns CDR1 MNHNS and CDR2 SASEGT. Trimming shortened V by 0 bases and J by 2 bases, and 14 bases separated the two germline ends. The CDR3 covers 17 residues. The chain's CDR3 is CASSEALGLGGNQPQHF. The CDR3 DNA is TGTGCCAGCAGTGAAGCGCTGGGGCTTGGTGGCAATCAGCCCCAGCATTTT.